This T cell receptor beta chain was recorded in a study of shared clonotypes between healthy human individuals. The V end lost 10 bases, the J end lost 4 bases, and 16 bases lay between the germline ends. CDR3 length: 14 amino acids. Germline V lookup: CDR1 SNHLY, CDR2 FYNNEI. Sequencing was performed with immunoSEQ multiplex PCR; in TCRdb, only in-frame clones are kept and a portion is missing. The data show millions of clones, with around nine tenths seen just once and about 0.13% held by the top ten. The sample was naive CD4+ T cells sorted from blood. Subset in this sample: CD45RA+ positively selected. The clonotype was recovered from a man between 18 and 35 years old in good health. The chain couples TRBV2 to TRBJ2-2; D uncertain. In DNA, the CDR3 is TGTGCCACCGATGACACGGGTGGCACCGGGGAGCTGTTTTTT. Translated, it gives CATDDTGGTGELFF.